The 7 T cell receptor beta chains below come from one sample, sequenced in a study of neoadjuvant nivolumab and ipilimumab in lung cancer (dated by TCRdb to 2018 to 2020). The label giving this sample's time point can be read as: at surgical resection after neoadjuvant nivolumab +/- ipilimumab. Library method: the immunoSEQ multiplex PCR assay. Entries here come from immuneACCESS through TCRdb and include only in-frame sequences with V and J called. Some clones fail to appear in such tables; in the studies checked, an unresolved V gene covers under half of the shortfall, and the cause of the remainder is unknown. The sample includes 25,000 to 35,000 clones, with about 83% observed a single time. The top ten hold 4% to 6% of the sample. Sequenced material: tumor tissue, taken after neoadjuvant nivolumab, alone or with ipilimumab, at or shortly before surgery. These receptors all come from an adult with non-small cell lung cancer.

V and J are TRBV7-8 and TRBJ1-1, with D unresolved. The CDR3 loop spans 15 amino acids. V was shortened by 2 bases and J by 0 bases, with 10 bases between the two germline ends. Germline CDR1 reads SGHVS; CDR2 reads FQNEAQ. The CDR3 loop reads CASSLIRQMNTEAFF. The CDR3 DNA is TGTGCCAGCAGCTTAATCAGGCAAATGAACACTGAAGCTTTCTTT.

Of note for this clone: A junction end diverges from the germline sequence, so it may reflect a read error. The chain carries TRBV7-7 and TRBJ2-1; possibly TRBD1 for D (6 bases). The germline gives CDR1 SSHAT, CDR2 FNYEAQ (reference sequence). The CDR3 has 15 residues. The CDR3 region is CASSRDTEPYNEQFF. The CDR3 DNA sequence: TGTGCTAGCAGCAGGGACACGGAGCCCTACAATGAGCAGTTCTTC.

Here the CDR3 reads CASRRQGPGETQYF. The CDR3 DNA sequence: TGTGCCAGCCGGAGGCAGGGGCCAGGAGAGACCCAGTACTTC. The rearrangement links TRBV6-1 to TRBJ2-5, with D tentatively TRBD1 (6 bases). This CDR3 has 14 residues. In germline, CDR1 is MNHNS, CDR2 SASEGT. V was pared by 8 bases and J by 4 bases, with 17 bases between.

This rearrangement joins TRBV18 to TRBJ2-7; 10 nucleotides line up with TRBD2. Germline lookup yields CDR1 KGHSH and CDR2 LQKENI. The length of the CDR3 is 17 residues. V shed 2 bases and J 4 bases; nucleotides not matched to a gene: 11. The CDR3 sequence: CASSPSPSGSGGYEQYF. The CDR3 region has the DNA TGTGCCAGCTCACCATCCCCTAGCGGGAGTGGGGGGTACGAGCAGTACTTC.

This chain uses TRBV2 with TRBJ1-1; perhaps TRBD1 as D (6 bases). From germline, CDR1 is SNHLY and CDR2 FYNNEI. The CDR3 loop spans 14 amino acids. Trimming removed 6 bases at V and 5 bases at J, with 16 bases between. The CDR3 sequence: CASREKQGGTEAFF. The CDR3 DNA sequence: TGTGCCAGCAGAGAGAAACAGGGAGGAACTGAAGCTTTCTTT.

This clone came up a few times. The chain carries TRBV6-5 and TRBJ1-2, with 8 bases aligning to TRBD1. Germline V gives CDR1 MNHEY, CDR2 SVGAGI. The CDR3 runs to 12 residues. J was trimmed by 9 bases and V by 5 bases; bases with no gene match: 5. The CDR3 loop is CASSPGQGRYTF. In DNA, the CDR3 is TGTGCCAGCAGTCCCGGACAGGGCCGCTACACCTTC.

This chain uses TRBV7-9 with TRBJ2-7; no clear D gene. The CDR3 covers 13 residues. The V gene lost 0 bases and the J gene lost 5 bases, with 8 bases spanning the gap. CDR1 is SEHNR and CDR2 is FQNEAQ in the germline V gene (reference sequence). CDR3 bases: TGTGCCAGCAGCTTAGCGCTCACTGACGAGCAGTACTTC. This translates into CASSLALTDEQYF. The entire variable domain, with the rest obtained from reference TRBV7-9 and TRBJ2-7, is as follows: DTGVSQNPRHKITKRGQNVTFRCDPISEHNRLYWYRQTLGQGPEFLTYFQNEAQLEKSRLLSDRFSAERPKGSFSTLEIQRTEQGDSAMYLCASSLALTDEQYFGPGTRLTVT.